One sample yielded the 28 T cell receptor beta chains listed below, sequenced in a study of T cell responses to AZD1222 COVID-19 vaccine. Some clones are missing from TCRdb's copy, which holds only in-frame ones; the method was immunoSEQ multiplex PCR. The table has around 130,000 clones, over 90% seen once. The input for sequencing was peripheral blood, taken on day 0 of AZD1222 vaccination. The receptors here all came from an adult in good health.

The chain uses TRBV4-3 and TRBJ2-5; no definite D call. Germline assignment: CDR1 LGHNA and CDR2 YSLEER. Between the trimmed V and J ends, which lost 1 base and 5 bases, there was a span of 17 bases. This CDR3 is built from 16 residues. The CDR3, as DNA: TGCGCCAGCAGCCAAGGGCGTTTTTATTCGTCCGAGACCCAGTACTTC. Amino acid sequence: CASSQGRFYSSETQYF.

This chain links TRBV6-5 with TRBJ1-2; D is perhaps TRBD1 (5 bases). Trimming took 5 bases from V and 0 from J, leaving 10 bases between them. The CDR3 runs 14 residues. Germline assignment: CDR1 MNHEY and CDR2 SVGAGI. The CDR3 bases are TGTGCCAGCAGTAGGGACGGAGCTAACTATGGCTACACCTTC. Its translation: CASSRDGANYGYTF.

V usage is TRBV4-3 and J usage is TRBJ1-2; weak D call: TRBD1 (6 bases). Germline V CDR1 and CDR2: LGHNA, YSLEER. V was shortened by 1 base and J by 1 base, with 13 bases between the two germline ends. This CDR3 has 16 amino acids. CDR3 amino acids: CASSQGRTAYNYGYTF. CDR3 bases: TGCGCCAGCAGCCAAGGTCGGACAGCTTATAACTATGGCTACACCTTC.

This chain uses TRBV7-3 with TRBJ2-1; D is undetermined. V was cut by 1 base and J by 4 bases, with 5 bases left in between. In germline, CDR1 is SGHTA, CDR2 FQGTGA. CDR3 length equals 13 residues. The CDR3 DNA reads TGTGCCAGCAGCTTAAATACTTACAATGAGCAGTTCTTC. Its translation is CASSLNTYNEQFF.

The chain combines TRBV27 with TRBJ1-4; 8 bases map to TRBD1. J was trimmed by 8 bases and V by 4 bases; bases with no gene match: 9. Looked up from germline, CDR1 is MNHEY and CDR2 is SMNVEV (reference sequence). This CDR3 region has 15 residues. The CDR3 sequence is CASSSQGADLEKLFF. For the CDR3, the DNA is TGTGCCAGCAGTTCGCAGGGGGCCGACTTGGAAAAACTGTTTTTT.

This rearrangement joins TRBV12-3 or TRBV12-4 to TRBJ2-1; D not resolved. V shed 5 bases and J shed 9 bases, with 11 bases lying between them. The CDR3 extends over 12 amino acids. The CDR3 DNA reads TGTGCCAGCAGTCCCCAGGTTGGTGAGCAGTTCTTC. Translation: CASSPQVGEQFF.

CDR3: CASSQKGLGLADSYEQYF. CDR3 sequence (DNA): TGCGCCAGCAGCCAAAAAGGGTTGGGACTAGCGGATTCCTACGAGCAGTACTTC. The chain uses TRBV4-1 and TRBJ2-7; 11 bases are a match to TRBD2. V was clipped by 2 bases and J by 1 base; unmatched bases: 10. The CDR3 is 18 amino acids. Looked up from germline, CDR1 is MGHRA and CDR2 is YSYEKL.

CDR3 sequence reads: CASSDQTSDNEQFF. The CDR3 DNA follows: TGTGCCAGCAGCGACCAAACTTCCGACAATGAGCAGTTCTTC. The J gene is TRBJ2-1, the V gene TRBV2; no firm D call. V lost 6 bases to trimming and J lost 5 bases, with 14 bases between them. Per the germline V gene, CDR1 is SNHLY and CDR2 is FYNNEI. The CDR3 is 14 amino acids.

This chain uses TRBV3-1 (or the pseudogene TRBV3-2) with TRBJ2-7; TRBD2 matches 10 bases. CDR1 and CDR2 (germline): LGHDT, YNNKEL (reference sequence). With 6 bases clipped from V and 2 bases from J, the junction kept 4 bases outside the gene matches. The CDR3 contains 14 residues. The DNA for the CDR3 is TGTGCCAGCAGACCTAGCGGGGGCCCCTACGAGCAGTACTTC. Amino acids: CASRPSGGPYEQYF.

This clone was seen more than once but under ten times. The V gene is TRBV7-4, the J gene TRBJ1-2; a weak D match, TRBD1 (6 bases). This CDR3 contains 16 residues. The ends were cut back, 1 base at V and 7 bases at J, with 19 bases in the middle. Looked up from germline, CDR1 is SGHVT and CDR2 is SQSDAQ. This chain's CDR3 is CASSLGSQGPRGGYTF. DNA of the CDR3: TGTGCCAGCAGCTTAGGGTCACAGGGCCCGAGAGGTGGCTACACCTTC.

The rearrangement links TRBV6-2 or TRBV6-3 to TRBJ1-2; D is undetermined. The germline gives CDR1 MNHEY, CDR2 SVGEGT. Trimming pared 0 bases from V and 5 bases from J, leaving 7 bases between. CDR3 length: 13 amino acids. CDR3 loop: CASSYSGSYGYTF. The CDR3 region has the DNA TGTGCCAGCAGTTACTCCGGGTCATATGGCTACACCTTC.

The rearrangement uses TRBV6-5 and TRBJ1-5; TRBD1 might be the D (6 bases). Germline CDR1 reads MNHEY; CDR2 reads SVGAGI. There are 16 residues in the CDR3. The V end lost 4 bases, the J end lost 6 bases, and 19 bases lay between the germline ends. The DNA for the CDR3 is TGTGCCAGCAGTTTCCGGGGGCAGGGTGTGGCTCAGCCCCAGCATTTT. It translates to CASSFRGQGVAQPQHF.

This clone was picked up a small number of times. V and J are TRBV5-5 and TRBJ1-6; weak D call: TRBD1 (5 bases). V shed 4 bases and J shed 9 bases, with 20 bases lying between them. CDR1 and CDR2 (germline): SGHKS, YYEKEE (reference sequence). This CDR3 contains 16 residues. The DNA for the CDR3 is TGTGCCAGCAGCGACGATCCCGGGACCGAGCTTTCACCCCTCCACTTT. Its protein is CASSDDPGTELSPLHF.

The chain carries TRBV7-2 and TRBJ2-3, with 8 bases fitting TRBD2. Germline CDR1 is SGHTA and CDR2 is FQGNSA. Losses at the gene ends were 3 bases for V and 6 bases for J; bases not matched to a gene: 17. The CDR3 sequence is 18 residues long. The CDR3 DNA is TGTGCCAGCAGCTTCCGCACTAGCGGTTACCTGCCGCGTGATACGCAGTATTTT. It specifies CASSFRTSGYLPRDTQYF. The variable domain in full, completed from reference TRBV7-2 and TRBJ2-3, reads GAGVSQSPSNKVTEKGKDVELRCDPISGHTALYWYRQSLGQGLEFLIYFQGNSAPDKSGLPSDRFSAERTGGSVSTLTIQRTQQEDSAVYLCASSFRTSGYLPRDTQYFGPGTRLTVL.

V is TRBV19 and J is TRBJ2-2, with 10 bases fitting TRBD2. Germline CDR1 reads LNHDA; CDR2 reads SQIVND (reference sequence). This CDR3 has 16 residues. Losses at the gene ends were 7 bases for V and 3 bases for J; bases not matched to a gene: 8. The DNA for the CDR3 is TGTGCCAGTAAAAAGGGGACTAGCGCATACACCGGGGAGCTGTTTTTT. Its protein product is CASKKGTSAYTGELFF.

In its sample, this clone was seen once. The CDR3 bases are TGTGCCACCAGCTTGACCGGGACAAAACTTGAAGCTTTCTTT. Translated, it gives CATSLTGTKLEAFF. V is TRBV15 and J is TRBJ1-1; tentative D call: TRBD1 (6 bases). V was clipped by 5 bases and J by 7 bases, with 17 bases between them. This CDR3 spans 14 amino acids. The germline CDR1 and CDR2 sequences are LNHNV and YYDKDF (reference sequence).

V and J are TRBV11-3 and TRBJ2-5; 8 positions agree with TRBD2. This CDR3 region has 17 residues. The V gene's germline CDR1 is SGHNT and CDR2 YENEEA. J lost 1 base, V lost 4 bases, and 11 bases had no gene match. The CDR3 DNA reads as TGTGCCAGCAGCTCGGGGGGGGCAGGGAAATTCCAAGAGACCCAGTACTTC. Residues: CASSSGGAGKFQETQYF.

This CDR3 is CASSLDEQYF. CDR3 sequence (DNA): TGTGCCAGCAGCTTAGACGAGCAGTACTTC. The V and J genes are TRBV7-9 and TRBJ2-7; no definite D call. With 1 base removed from V and 5 bases from J, the gap between germline ends came to 0 bases. Looked up from germline, CDR1 is SEHNR and CDR2 is FQNEAQ (reference sequence). CDR3 length: 10 residues.

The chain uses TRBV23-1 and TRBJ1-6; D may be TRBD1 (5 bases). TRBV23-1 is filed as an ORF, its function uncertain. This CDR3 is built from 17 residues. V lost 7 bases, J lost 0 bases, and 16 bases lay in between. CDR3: CASTPSRGSSYNSPLHF. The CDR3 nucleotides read TGCGCCAGCACCCCGAGTCGGGGGAGCTCCTATAATTCACCCCTCCACTTT.

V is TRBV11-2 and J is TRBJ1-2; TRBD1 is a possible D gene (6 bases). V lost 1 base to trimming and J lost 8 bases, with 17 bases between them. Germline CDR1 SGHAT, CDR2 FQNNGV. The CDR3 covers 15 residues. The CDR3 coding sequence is TGTGCCAGCAGCTTAGGGACGACAGGTGCGGTCGGCTACACCTTC. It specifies CASSLGTTGAVGYTF.

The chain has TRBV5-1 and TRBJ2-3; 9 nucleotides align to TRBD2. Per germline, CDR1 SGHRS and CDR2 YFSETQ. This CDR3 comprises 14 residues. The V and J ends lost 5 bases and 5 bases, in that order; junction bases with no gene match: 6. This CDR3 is CASRSGRNLDTQYF. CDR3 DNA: TGCGCCAGCAGGAGCGGGAGGAATTTAGATACGCAGTATTTT. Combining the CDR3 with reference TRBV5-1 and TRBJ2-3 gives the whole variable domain KAGVTQTPRYLIKTRGQQVTLSCSPISGHRSVSWYQQTPGQGLQFLFEYFSETQRNKGNFPGRFSGRQFSNSRSEMNVSTLELGDSALYLCASRSGRNLDTQYFGPGTRLTVL.

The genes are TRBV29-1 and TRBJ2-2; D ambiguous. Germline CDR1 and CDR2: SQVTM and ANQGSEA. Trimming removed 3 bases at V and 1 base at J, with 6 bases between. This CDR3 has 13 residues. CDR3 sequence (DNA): TGCAGCGTTGAGGGGAAGAACACCGGGGAGCTGTTTTTT. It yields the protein CSVEGKNTGELFF.

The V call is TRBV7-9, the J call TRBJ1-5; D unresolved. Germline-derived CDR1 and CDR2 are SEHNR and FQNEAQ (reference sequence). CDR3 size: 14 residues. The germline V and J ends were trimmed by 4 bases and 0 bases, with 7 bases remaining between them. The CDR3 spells CASSYGDSNQPQHF. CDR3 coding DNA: TGTGCCAGCAGCTATGGTGATAGCAATCAGCCCCAGCATTTT. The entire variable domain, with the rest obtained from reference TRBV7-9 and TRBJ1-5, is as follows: DTGVSQNPRHKITKRGQNVTFRCDPISEHNRLYWYRQTLGQGPEFLTYFQNEAQLEKSRLLSDRFSAERPKGSFSTLEIQRTEQGDSAMYLCASSYGDSNQPQHFGDGTRLSIL.

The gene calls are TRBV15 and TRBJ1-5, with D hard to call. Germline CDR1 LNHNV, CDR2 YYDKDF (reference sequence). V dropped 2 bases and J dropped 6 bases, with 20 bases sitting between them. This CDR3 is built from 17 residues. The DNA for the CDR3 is TGTGCCACCAGCAGATTTTCGTGCACGGGGAGAAGTCAGCCCCAGCATTTT. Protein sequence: CATSRFSCTGRSQPQHF.

The CDR3 DNA reads as TGCGCCAGCAGCCCCCGCGGGTACGAGCAGTACTTC. Protein product: CASSPRGYEQYF. The chain employs TRBV5-1 and TRBJ2-7, with D possibly matching TRBD2 (5 bases). CDR1 and CDR2 from the germline V gene are SGHRS and YFSETQ. The V end was cut by 4 bases, the J end by 4 bases, with 9 bases between. This CDR3 is 12 amino acids long.

The CDR3 DNA sequence: TGTGCCAGCAGCTTAAAGGGGCCAATCGTCACTTATGGCTACACCTTC. It specifies CASSLKGPIVTYGYTF. The chain uses TRBV7-9 and TRBJ1-2, with D possibly TRBD1 on 5 matching bases. Trimming took 2 bases from V and 5 from J, leaving 18 bases between them. CDR3 length: 16 amino acids. Germline V CDR1 and CDR2: SEHNR, FQNEAQ (reference sequence). Combining the CDR3 with reference TRBV7-9 and TRBJ1-2 gives the whole variable domain DTGVSQNPRHKITKRGQNVTFRCDPISEHNRLYWYRQTLGQGPEFLTYFQNEAQLEKSRLLSDRFSAERPKGSFSTLEIQRTEQGDSAMYLCASSLKGPIVTYGYTFGSGTRLTVV.

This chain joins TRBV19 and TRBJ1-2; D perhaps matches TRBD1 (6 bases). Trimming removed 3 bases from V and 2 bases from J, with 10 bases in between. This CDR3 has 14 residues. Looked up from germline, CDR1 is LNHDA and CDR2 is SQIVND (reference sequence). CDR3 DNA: TGTGCCAGTAGTATGTCAGGGGCGAACTATGGCTACACCTTC. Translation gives CASSMSGANYGYTF.

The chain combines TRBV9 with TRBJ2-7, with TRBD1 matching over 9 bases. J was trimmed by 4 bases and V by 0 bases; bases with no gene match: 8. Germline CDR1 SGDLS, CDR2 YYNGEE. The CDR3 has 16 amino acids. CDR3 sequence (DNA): TGTGCCAGCAGCGTAGATCCAGGACAGGGGACATACGAGCAGTACTTC. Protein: CASSVDPGQGTYEQYF.